Reported below is one T cell receptor beta chain. This specimen comes from a study of T cells in localized non-small cell lung cancer. Germline V CDR1 and CDR2: SGDLS, YYNGEE. V shed 0 bases and J 7 bases; nucleotides not matched to a gene: 9. CDR3 length: 16 amino acids. Generated by immunoSEQ multiplex PCR, the TCRdb table keeps only in-frame clones and is missing some. The sample yields under 35,000 clones, more than 85% seen once. The material was peripheral blood, obtained before any cancer treatment. The source is a female donor over 55 with stage I lung adenocarcinoma. This rearrangement joins TRBV9 to TRBJ2-2; 7 bases are shared with TRBD2. CDR3 amino acids: CASSVVVGGMIGELFF. The CDR3 nucleotides read TGTGCCAGCAGCGTAGTAGTGGGAGGGATGATCGGGGAGCTGTTTTTT.